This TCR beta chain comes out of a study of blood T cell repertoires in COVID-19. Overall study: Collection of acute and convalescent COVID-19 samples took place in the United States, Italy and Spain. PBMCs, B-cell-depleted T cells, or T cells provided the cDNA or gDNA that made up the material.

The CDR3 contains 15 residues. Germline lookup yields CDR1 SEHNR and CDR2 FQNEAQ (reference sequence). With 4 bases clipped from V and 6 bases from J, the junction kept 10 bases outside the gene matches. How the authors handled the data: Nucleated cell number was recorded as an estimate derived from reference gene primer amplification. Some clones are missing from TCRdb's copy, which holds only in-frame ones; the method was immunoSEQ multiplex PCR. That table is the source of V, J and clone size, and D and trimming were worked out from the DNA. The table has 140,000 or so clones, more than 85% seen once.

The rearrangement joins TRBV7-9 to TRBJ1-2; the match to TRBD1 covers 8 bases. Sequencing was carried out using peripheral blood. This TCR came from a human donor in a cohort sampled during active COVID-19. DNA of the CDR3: TGTGCCAGCAGCTCGCCGGGACAGGCTTTGAATGGCTACACCTTC. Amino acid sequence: CASSSPGQALNGYTF. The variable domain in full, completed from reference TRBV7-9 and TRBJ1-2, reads DTGVSQNPRHKITKRGQNVTFRCDPISEHNRLYWYRQTLGQGPEFLTYFQNEAQLEKSRLLSDRFSAERPKGSFSTLEIQRTEQGDSAMYLCASSSPGQALNGYTFGSGTRLTVV.